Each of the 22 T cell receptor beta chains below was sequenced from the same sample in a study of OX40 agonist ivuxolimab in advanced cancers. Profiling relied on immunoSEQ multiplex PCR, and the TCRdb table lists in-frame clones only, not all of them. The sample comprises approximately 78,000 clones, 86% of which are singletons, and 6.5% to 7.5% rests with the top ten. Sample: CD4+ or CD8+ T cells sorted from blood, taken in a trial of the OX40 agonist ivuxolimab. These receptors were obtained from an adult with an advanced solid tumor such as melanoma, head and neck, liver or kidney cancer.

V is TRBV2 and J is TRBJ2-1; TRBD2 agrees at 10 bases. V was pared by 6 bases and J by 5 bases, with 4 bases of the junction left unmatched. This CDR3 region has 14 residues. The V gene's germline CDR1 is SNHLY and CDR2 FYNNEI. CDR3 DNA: TGTGCCAGCAGGAAGCTAGCGGGGGACAATGAGCAGTTCTTC. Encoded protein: CASRKLAGDNEQFF. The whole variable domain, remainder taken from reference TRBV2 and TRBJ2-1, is EPEVTQTPSHQVTQMGQEVILRCVPISNHLYFYWYRQILGQKVEFLVSFYNNEISEKSEIFDDQFSVERPDGSNFTLKIRSTKLEDSAMYFCASRKLAGDNEQFFGPGTRLTVL.

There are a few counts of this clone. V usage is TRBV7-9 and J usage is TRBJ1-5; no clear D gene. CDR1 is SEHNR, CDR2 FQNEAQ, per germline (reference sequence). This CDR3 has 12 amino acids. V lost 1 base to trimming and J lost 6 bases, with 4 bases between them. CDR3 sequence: CASSLEGQPQHF. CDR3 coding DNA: TGTGCCAGCAGCTTAGAGGGTCAGCCCCAGCATTTT.

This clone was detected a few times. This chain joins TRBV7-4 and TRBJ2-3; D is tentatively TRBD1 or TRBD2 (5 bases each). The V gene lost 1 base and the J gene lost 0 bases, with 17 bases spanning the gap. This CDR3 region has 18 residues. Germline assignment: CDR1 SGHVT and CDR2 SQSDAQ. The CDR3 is CASSLEVSRGSSTDTQYF. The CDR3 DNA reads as TGTGCCAGCAGCTTAGAAGTTAGTCGGGGCTCTAGCACAGATACGCAGTATTTT.

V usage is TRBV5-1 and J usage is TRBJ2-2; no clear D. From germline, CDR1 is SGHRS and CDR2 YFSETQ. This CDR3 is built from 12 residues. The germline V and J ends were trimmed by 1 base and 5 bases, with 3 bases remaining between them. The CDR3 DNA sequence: TGCGCCAGCAGCTTGTCTACCGGGGAGCTGTTTTTT. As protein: CASSLSTGELFF.

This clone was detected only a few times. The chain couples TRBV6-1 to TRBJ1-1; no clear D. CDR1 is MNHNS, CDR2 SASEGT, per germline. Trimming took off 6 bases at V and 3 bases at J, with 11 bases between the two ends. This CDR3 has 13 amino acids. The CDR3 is CASRPDGYTEAFF. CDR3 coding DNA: TGTGCCAGCAGACCCGACGGGTACACTGAAGCTTTCTTT.

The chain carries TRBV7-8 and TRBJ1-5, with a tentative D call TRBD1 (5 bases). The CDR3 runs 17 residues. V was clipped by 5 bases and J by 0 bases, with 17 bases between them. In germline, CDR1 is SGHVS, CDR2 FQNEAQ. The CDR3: CASSGKTGPNSNQPQHF. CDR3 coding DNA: TGTGCCAGCAGCGGGAAAACAGGACCCAATAGCAATCAGCCCCAGCATTTT.

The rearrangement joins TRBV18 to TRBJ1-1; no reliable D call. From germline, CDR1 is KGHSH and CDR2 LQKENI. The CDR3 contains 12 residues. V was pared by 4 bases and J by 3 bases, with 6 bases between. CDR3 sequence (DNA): TGTGCCAGCTCACTTATTTACACTGAAGCTTTCTTT. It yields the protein CASSLIYTEAFF.

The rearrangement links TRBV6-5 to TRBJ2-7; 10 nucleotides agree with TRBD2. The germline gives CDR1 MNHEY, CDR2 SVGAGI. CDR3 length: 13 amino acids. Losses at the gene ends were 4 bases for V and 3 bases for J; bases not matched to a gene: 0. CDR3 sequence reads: CASSSSGGYEQYF. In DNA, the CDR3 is TGTGCCAGCAGTTCTAGCGGGGGCTACGAGCAGTACTTC.

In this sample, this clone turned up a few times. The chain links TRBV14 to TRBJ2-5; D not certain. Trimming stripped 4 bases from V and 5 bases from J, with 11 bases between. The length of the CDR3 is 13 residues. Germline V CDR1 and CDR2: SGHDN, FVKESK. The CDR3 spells CASSRPSGETQYF. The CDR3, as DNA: TGTGCCAGCAGCCGGCCGTCCGGGGAGACCCAGTACTTC.

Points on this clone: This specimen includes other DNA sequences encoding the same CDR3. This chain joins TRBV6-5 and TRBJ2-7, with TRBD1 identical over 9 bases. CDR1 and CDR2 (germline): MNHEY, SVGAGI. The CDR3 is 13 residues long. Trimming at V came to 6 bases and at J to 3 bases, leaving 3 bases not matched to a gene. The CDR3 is CASRPGQGYEQYF. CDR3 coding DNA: TGTGCCAGCAGGCCGGGACAGGGCTACGAGCAGTACTTC.

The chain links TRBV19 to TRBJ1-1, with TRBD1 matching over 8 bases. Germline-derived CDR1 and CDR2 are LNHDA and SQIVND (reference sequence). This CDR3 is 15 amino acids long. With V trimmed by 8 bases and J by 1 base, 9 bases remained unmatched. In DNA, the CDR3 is TGTGCCAGTCTTTCCTCCGGGACAGGGAACACTGAAGCTTTCTTT. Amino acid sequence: CASLSSGTGNTEAFF.

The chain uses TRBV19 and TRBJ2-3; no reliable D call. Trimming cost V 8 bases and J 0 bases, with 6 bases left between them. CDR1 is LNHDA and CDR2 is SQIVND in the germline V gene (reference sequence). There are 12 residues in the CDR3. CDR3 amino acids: CASAPSTDTQYF. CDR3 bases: TGTGCCAGTGCCCCTAGCACAGATACGCAGTATTTT.

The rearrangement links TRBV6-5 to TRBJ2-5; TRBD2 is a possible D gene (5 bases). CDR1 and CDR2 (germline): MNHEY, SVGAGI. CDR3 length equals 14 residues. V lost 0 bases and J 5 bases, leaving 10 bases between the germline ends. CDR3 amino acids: CASSYSLAGETQYF. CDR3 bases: TGTGCCAGCAGTTACTCCCTAGCCGGCGAGACCCAGTACTTC.

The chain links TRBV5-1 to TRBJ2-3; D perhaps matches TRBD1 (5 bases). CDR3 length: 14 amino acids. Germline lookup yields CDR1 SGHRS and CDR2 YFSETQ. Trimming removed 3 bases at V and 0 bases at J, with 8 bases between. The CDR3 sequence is CASSWGTSTDTQYF. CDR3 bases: TGCGCCAGCAGCTGGGGCACGAGCACAGATACGCAGTATTTT.

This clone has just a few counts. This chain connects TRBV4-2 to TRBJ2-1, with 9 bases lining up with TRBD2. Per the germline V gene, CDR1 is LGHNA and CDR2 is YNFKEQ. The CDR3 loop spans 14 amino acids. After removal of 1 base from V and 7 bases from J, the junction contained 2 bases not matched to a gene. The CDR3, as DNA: TGTGCCAGCAGCCAAGTAGCGGGGGTGAATGAGCAGTTCTTC. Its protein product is CASSQVAGVNEQFF.

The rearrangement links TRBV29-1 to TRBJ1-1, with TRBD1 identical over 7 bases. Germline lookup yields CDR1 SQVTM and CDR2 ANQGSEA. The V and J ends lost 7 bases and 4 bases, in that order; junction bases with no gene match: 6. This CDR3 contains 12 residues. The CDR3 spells CSASQGGTEAFF. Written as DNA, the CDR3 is TGCAGCGCTTCTCAGGGGGGCACTGAAGCTTTCTTT.

CDR3 loop: CASSYPYGGGDTEAFF. The CDR3 DNA follows: TGTGCCAGCAGCTATCCTTATGGAGGGGGCGACACTGAAGCTTTCTTT. The chain is built from TRBV6-6 and TRBJ1-1, with TRBD1 matching over 7 bases. V gave up 6 bases and J gave up 3 bases; unmatched junction bases: 13. Germline V gene sequence: CDR1 MNHNY, CDR2 SVGAGI (reference sequence). This CDR3 region has 16 residues.

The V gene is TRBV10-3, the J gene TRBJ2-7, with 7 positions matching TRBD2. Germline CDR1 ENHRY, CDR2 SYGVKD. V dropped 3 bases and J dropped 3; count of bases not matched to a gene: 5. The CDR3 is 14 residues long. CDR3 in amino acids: CAISDKGGGYEQYF. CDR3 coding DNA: TGTGCCATCAGTGACAAAGGCGGGGGCTACGAGCAGTACTTC.

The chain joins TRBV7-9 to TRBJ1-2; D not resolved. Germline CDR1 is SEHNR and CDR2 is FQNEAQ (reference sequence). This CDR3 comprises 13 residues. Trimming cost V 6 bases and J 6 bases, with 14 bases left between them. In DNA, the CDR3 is TGTGCCAGCAGTTATCAGGAGACCGATGGCTACACCTTC. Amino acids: CASSYQETDGYTF. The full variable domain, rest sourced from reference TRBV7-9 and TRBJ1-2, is DTGVSQNPRHKITKRGQNVTFRCDPISEHNRLYWYRQTLGQGPEFLTYFQNEAQLEKSRLLSDRFSAERPKGSFSTLEIQRTEQGDSAMYLCASSYQETDGYTFGSGTRLTVV.

The CDR3 loop reads CASSFSSANEKLFF. In DNA form, the CDR3 reads TGTGCCAGCAGTTTTTCGTCTGCTAATGAAAAACTGTTTTTT. This rearrangement joins TRBV25-1 to TRBJ1-4; D is unresolved. Germline CDR1 reads MGHDK; CDR2 reads SYGVNS. The CDR3 contains 14 residues. Deletions cut 5 bases from V and 3 bases from J, with 10 bases between.

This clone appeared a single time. CDR3 loop: CASSDSGTVNSPLHF. For the CDR3, the DNA is TGCGCCAGCAGCGATTCCGGGACAGTAAATTCACCCCTCCACTTT. The gene calls are TRBV5-1 and TRBJ1-6; 7 bases map to TRBD1. CDR3 length: 15 amino acids. V shed 4 bases, J shed 7 bases, and the junction held 8 bases outside the gene matches. Germline CDR1 reads SGHRS; CDR2 reads YFSETQ.

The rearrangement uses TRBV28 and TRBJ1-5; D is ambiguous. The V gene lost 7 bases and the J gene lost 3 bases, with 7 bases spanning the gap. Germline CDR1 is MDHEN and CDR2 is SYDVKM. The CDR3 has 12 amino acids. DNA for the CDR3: TGTGCCAGCACCCTGGACAATCAGCCCCAGCATTTT. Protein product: CASTLDNQPQHF.